This T cell receptor beta chain was retrieved from a study of shared clonotypes between healthy human individuals. Regarding the study as a whole: For sorted subsets, rarefaction showed incomplete sequencing despite large depth. Memory subsets generally showed lower estimated richness than naive subsets.

V was pared by 5 bases and J by 4 bases, with 6 bases of the junction left unmatched. The CDR3 is made up of 15 amino acids. CDR1 and CDR2 from the germline V gene are SGHAT and FQNNGV. Sequencing used immunoSEQ multiplex PCR; TCRdb keeps in-frame clones, though not all of them. Seen here are around 1.5 million clones, approximately 98% observed once, and the top ten hold 0.45%. This clone was counted a single time. The target antigen is unknown. The sample comprised naive CD4+ T cells sorted from blood. Documented subset: CD45RA+ positively selected. This TCR was sampled from a man between 25 and 39 years old in good health. The chain links TRBV11-2 to TRBJ1-5; 9 nucleotides line up with TRBD1. The CDR3 reads CASSPGDRENQPQHF. The DNA for the CDR3 is TGTGCCAGCAGCCCCGGGGACAGGGAAAATCAGCCCCAGCATTTT.